One and the same sample provided the 13 T cell receptor beta chains below, sequenced in a study of blood T cell repertoires in COVID-19. TCRdb's table, derived via immunoSEQ multiplex PCR, lists solely in-frame clones and lacks some. The sample consists of tens of thousands of clones, 80% of them appearing once. Material for sequencing was peripheral blood. These receptors originate from a human donor in a cohort sampled during active COVID-19.

The V gene is TRBV30, the J gene TRBJ1-4; D is possibly TRBD1 (5 bases). Germline loops: CDR1 GTSNPN, CDR2 SVGIG (reference sequence). The CDR3 loop spans 16 amino acids. V was pared by 5 bases and J by 2 bases, with 18 bases between. This CDR3 is CAWSAGTGRTNEKLFF. The CDR3 DNA reads TGTGCCTGGTCTGCCGGGACGGGGAGGACTAATGAAAAACTGTTTTTT.

The rearrangement links TRBV5-4 to TRBJ1-2; D is possibly TRBD1 (5 bases). The CDR3 has 15 amino acids. Per germline, CDR1 SGHNT and CDR2 YYREEE (reference sequence). Between the trimmed V and J ends, which lost 1 base and 4 bases, there was a span of 14 bases. The DNA of the CDR3 is TGTGCCAGCAGCTTGTCGCAGGGCTCGGTCTATGGCTACACCTTC. Protein product: CASSLSQGSVYGYTF.

The chain has TRBV28 and TRBJ2-5; TRBD2 matches 7 bases. The CDR3 covers 15 residues. V dropped 5 bases and J dropped 5; count of bases not matched to a gene: 11. Germline-derived CDR1 and CDR2 are MDHEN and SYDVKM. This chain's CDR3 is CASSPPPRECETQYF. DNA of the CDR3: TGTGCCAGCAGTCCCCCCCCGCGGGAGTGTGAGACCCAGTACTTC.

V gene TRBV6-5 combines with J gene TRBJ2-1, with 13 bases fitting TRBD2. The CDR3 extends over 16 amino acids. V shed 0 bases and J 8 bases; nucleotides not matched to a gene: 4. Germline CDR1 MNHEY, CDR2 SVGAGI. CDR3 protein: CASSYSTTSGRYEQFF. The CDR3 DNA follows: TGTGCCAGCAGTTACTCGACGACTAGCGGGAGGTATGAGCAGTTCTTC.

The rearrangement links TRBV5-1 to TRBJ2-7; 9 bases fit TRBD2. This CDR3 is 14 amino acids long. CDR1 SGHRS and CDR2 YFSETQ come from the germline V gene. V dropped 4 bases and J dropped 4; count of bases not matched to a gene: 6. CDR3 nucleotides: TGCGCCAGCAGCCCCGGAGCGGGAGGTTACGAGCAGTACTTC. Amino acids: CASSPGAGGYEQYF.

This clone occurred a few times. The DNA of the CDR3 is TGTGCCAGCAGTTTGGAGGGCCCAGCCATCGAGCAGTACTTC. It codes for CASSLEGPAIEQYF. This sequence joins TRBV27 and TRBJ2-7, with D perhaps TRBD2 (6 bases). V lost 3 bases to trimming and J lost 6 bases, with 15 bases between them. The CDR3 spans 14 residues. Germline assignment: CDR1 MNHEY and CDR2 SMNVEV (reference sequence).

This chain connects TRBV3-1 (or the pseudogene TRBV3-2) to TRBJ2-2; D is uncertain. This CDR3 spans 15 amino acids. From germline, CDR1 is LGHDT and CDR2 YNNKEL (reference sequence). V gave up 3 bases and J gave up 4 bases, with 12 bases separating them. CDR3 DNA: TGTGCCAGCAGCCATTTGGCTAGTGTCACCGGGGAGCTGTTTTTT. Amino acids: CASSHLASVTGELFF.

The rearrangement joins TRBV11-2 to TRBJ2-4; TRBD2 might be the D (6 bases). The CDR3 is 12 amino acids. CDR1 SGHAT and CDR2 FQNNGV come from the germline V gene. Trimming pared 8 bases from V and 8 bases from J, leaving 13 bases between. The chain's CDR3 is CASRRDLDIQYF. CDR3 DNA sequence: TGTGCCAGCCGGCGGGATTTGGACATTCAGTACTTC.

The chain employs TRBV6-5 and TRBJ2-1, with TRBD2 identical over 8 bases. With 0 bases clipped from V and 7 bases from J, the junction kept 8 bases outside the gene matches. The CDR3 has 16 residues. Germline V CDR1 and CDR2: MNHEY, SVGAGI. CDR3 nucleotide sequence: TGTGCCAGCAGTTACTCTGGGCTAGCGGGTCGAAATGAGCAGTTCTTC. It encodes CASSYSGLAGRNEQFF.

This chain uses TRBV18 with TRBJ1-1, with TRBD1 matching over 7 bases. Germline V CDR1 and CDR2: KGHSH, LQKENI. V lost 2 bases to trimming and J lost 1 base; unmatched junction nucleotides: 4. The CDR3 covers 15 residues. CDR3 in amino acids: CASSPGTASNTEAFF. The CDR3 DNA sequence: TGTGCCAGCTCACCAGGGACAGCTTCGAACACTGAAGCTTTCTTT.

J is TRBJ2-5 and V is TRBV30; 10 bases match TRBD1. Trimming removed 6 bases from V and 6 bases from J; junction bases left unmatched: 4. The CDR3 totals 12 residues. CDR1 GTSNPN and CDR2 SVGIG come from the germline V gene (reference sequence). DNA of the CDR3: TGTGCCTGCGGACAGGGGGTGAAGACCCAGTACTTC. Residues: CACGQGVKTQYF.

In its sample, this clone was seen a few times. The V and J genes are TRBV30 and TRBJ2-7; D unclear. CDR1 is GTSNPN and CDR2 is SVGIG in the germline V gene (reference sequence). The CDR3 runs 12 residues. V lost 4 bases, J lost 4 bases, and 11 bases lay in between. CDR3 in amino acids: CAWKSDRYEQYF. DNA for the CDR3: TGTGCCTGGAAGAGCGACCGTTACGAGCAGTACTTC.

There are a few counts of this clone. The rearrangement joins TRBV7-9 to TRBJ2-5, with TRBD2 identical over 15 bases. Per germline, CDR1 SEHNR and CDR2 FQNEAQ (reference sequence). The CDR3 covers 15 residues. V was pared by 5 bases and J by 7 bases, with 5 bases of the junction left unmatched. The CDR3 sequence is CASSPGLAGGVTQYF. CDR3 nucleotide sequence: TGTGCCAGCAGCCCTGGACTAGCGGGAGGGGTGACCCAGTACTTC.